This paragraph reports one T cell receptor beta chain. Clones were read by immunoSEQ multiplex PCR, and TCRdb kept only the in-frame ones, dropping some. Here the sample spans about 64,000 clones, roughly 80% being singletons. These data belong to a study of OX40 agonist ivuxolimab in advanced cancers. CDR3 length: 14 residues. Germline CDR1 is LNHDA and CDR2 is SQIVND (reference sequence). The V and J ends lost 4 bases and 3 bases respectively, with 11 bases between them. This chain connects TRBV19 to TRBJ2-3, with D perhaps matching TRBD2 (6 bases). This TCR came from an adult with an advanced solid tumor such as melanoma, head and neck, liver or kidney cancer. The sequencing here drew on CD4+ or CD8+ T cells sorted from blood, taken in a trial of the OX40 agonist ivuxolimab. The CDR3 loop reads CASSTAGWTDTQYF. As DNA, the CDR3 is TGTGCCAGTAGTACGGCGGGGTGGACAGATACGCAGTATTTT.